The 8 T cell receptor beta chains in this list originate from one sample, sequenced in a study of blood T cells in healthy people across ages. A second 7 to 11 cycle PCR used barcoded and J-beta primers. One entry per CDR3 protein results from TCRdb running MiXCR on the 5' RACE reads. This table holds about 900,000 distinct CDR3 sequences, 48% found once. The sample taken for sequencing was blood. Receptors were obtained from a man younger than 45 in good health.

The chain has TRBV29-1 and TRBJ2-3; the D gene is possibly TRBD2 (5 bases). The CDR3 is 13 amino acids. Between the trimmed V and J ends, which lost 0 bases and 10 bases, there was a span of 14 bases. Per the germline V gene, CDR1 is SQVTM and CDR2 is ANQGSEA. CDR3 region: CSVEEFGEAAQYF. DNA of the CDR3: TGCAGCGTTGAAGAGTTCGGCGAAGCGGCGCAGTATTTT.

The V and J genes are TRBV6-6 and TRBJ1-2; D remains unclear. Germline CDR1 and CDR2: MNHNY and SVGAGI (reference sequence). This CDR3 spans 14 amino acids. Deletions cut 1 base from V and 7 bases from J, with 13 bases between. The CDR3 sequence is CASSYFDKNGGYTF. As DNA, the CDR3 is TGTGCCAGCAGTTACTTCGACAAAAATGGTGGCTACACCTTC.

The rearrangement joins TRBV5-1 to TRBJ2-4; 9 positions agree with TRBD1. The better agreement between TRBJ2-7 and the DNA end casts doubt on the J call. The CDR3 is 15 residues long. Germline CDR1 is SGHRS and CDR2 is YFSETQ. CDR3 sequence (DNA): TGCGCCAGCAGCTTAAACCGGGACAGGGTAAACGAGCAGTACTTC. This codes for CASSLNRDRVNEQYF.

In the case of this clonotype: Relative to the germline gene, one junction end is altered; a read error may explain this. The chain couples TRBV9 to TRBJ2-1; 11 bases agree with TRBD2. CDR3 length: 17 amino acids. Germline CDR1 SGDLS, CDR2 YYNGEE. The CDR3 sequence is CASSVALAGAIYNQQFF. The CDR3 region has the DNA TGTGCCAGCAGCGTAGCACTAGCGGGGGCCATATACAATCAGCAGTTCTTC.

This clonotype was counted a few times. V usage is TRBV5-1 and J usage is TRBJ2-1; 10 bases are a match to TRBD2. The CDR3 runs to 16 residues. Looked up from germline, CDR1 is SGHRS and CDR2 is YFSETQ. V shed 3 bases and J 4 bases; nucleotides not matched to a gene: 7. The DNA of the CDR3 is TGCGCCAGCAGCTCTACTAGCGGGGCCAAGTACAATGAGCAGTTCTTC. This encodes CASSSTSGAKYNEQFF.

The chain recombines TRBV29-1 with TRBJ2-1; maybe TRBD1 (6 bases). This CDR3 is 11 amino acids long. Germline loops: CDR1 SQVTM, CDR2 ANQGSEA. V lost 8 bases, J lost 4 bases, and 9 bases lay in between. The CDR3 loop reads CSLTGYNEQFF. In DNA form, the CDR3 reads TGCAGCTTAACAGGGTACAATGAGCAGTTCTTC.

Only a few counts were recorded for this clonotype. The V call is TRBV29-1, the J call TRBJ2-3; TRBD1 aligns across 7 bases. The CDR3 contains 14 residues. The V segment lost 6 bases and the J segment 3 bases; nucleotides outside the gene matches: 9. CDR1 is SQVTM, CDR2 ANQGSEA, per germline. The CDR3 reads CSVKTGLITDTQYF. The DNA of the CDR3 is TGCAGCGTCAAGACAGGGCTTATTACAGATACGCAGTATTTT.

The genes are TRBV6-1 and TRBJ2-1, with D tentatively TRBD2 (6 bases). Trimming pared 6 bases from V and 7 bases from J, leaving 13 bases between. In germline, CDR1 is MNHNS, CDR2 SASEGT. This CDR3 spans 13 amino acids. CDR3 bases: TGTGCCAGCAGGCGGCGCGGGGAAAATGAGCAGTTCTTC. Residues: CASRRRGENEQFF.